One sample yielded the 15 T cell receptor beta chains listed below, sequenced in a study of T cells after yellow fever vaccination. Via MiXCR, TCRdb re-called the 5' RACE reads, giving one row per CDR3 protein. The table shows approximately 300,000 distinct CDR3 sequences, with roughly a tenth occurring only once. This specimen consisted of CD4+ T cells sorted from PBMCs, obtained 45 days after the yellow fever booster vaccination. The source of these receptors is a man between 18 and 35 years old who received the YFV17D yellow fever vaccine.

This clonotype was seen ten or more times. The V gene is TRBV4-2, the J gene TRBJ2-3; no clear D gene. Trimming removed 0 bases from V and 3 bases from J, with 7 bases in between. The CDR3 is 14 amino acids. Looked up from germline, CDR1 is LGHNA and CDR2 is YNFKEQ. CDR3 coding DNA: TGTGCCAGCAGCCAAGAGTACAGAACAGATACGCAGTATTTT. Translated: CASSQEYRTDTQYF.

The table lists this clonotype with many counts. This chain joins TRBV7-8 and TRBJ2-5; TRBD2 might be the D (6 bases). The V and J ends lost 4 bases and 2 bases respectively, with 11 bases between them. This CDR3 comprises 14 residues. Germline-derived CDR1 and CDR2 are SGHVS and FQNEAQ. The CDR3 DNA is TGTGCCAGCAGCTCTGGACTAACTCAAGAGACCCAGTACTTC. It codes for CASSSGLTQETQYF.

The CDR3 loop reads CASSLTGGGFNEQFF. The CDR3 DNA is TGTGCCAGCAGTTTAACGGGGGGAGGGTTCAATGAGCAGTTCTTC. This rearrangement joins TRBV12-3 or TRBV12-4 to TRBJ2-1; 7 bases align to TRBD2. The CDR3 sequence is 15 residues long. V shed 2 bases, J shed 6 bases, and the junction held 7 bases outside the gene matches.

This rearrangement joins TRBV5-5 to TRBJ2-3; 11 nucleotides agree with TRBD2. Losses at the gene ends were 4 bases for V and 1 base for J; bases not matched to a gene: 5. The germline V gene has CDR1 SGHKS and CDR2 YYEKEE (reference sequence). The CDR3 contains 16 residues. Here the CDR3 DNA reads TGTGCCAGCAGCGTCCTAGCGGGGGGCCGCACAGATACGCAGTATTTT. Residues: CASSVLAGGRTDTQYF.

This clonotype was seen more than once but under ten times. J is TRBJ2-1 and V is TRBV5-4, with 9 bases identical to TRBD2. CDR1 SGHNT and CDR2 YYREEE come from the germline V gene (reference sequence). This CDR3 has 16 residues. The V segment lost 4 bases and the J segment 2 bases; nucleotides outside the gene matches: 7. The CDR3 DNA is TGTGCCAGCAGCCGTGATAGCGGGGGCACCTACAATGAGCAGTTCTTC. As protein: CASSRDSGGTYNEQFF.

V gene TRBV5-5 combines with J gene TRBJ2-2; 13 bases match TRBD2. The CDR3 has 15 amino acids. CDR1 is SGHKS and CDR2 is YYEKEE in the germline V gene (reference sequence). The ends lost 4 bases at V and 8 bases at J; junction bases unmatched: 5. The CDR3: CASSRTSGGSGELFF. The CDR3 DNA is TGTGCCAGCAGCAGGACTAGCGGGGGATCTGGGGAGCTGTTTTTT.

The chain joins TRBV12-3 or TRBV12-4 to TRBJ1-1; TRBD1 is a possible D gene (5 bases). The CDR3 loop spans 15 amino acids. The ends were cut back, 2 bases at V and 7 bases at J, with 17 bases in the middle. This chain's CDR3 is CASSLTSAWGLEAFF. The CDR3 DNA sequence: TGTGCCAGCAGTTTAACGTCCGCTTGGGGCCTTGAAGCTTTCTTT.

This clonotype showed up just a few times. The chain uses TRBV28 and TRBJ2-7; D might be TRBD2 (6 bases). Germline CDR1 and CDR2: MDHEN and SYDVKM. V lost 3 bases and J 2 bases, leaving 11 bases between the germline ends. The CDR3 is 14 residues long. The CDR3 DNA sequence: TGTGCCAGCAGTTTGGGGGGTTGGACCTACGAGCAGTACGTC. This translates into CASSLGGWTYEQYV.

This clonotype was seen only a few times. The chain has TRBV4-3 and TRBJ1-2; D ambiguous. Germline V gives CDR1 LGHNA, CDR2 YSLEER. The CDR3 runs to 15 residues. V was trimmed by 3 bases and J by 1 base, leaving 12 bases between them. The CDR3 protein is CASSQYKENNYGYTF. The CDR3 bases are TGCGCCAGCAGCCAGTATAAGGAGAATAACTATGGCTACACCTTC.

This clonotype was observed at least ten times. The rearrangement uses TRBV7-2 and TRBJ1-1; possibly TRBD1 for D (5 bases). Germline V gene sequence: CDR1 SGHTA, CDR2 FQGNSA. This CDR3 has 14 amino acids. Between the trimmed V and J ends, which lost 5 bases and 1 base, there was a span of 11 bases. The CDR3 region is CASSRQRSNTEAFF. CDR3 sequence (DNA): TGTGCCAGCAGCCGACAGAGGTCGAACACTGAAGCTTTCTTT.

V is TRBV5-1 and J is TRBJ2-3; 7 bases map to TRBD2. This CDR3 has 15 amino acids. V was pared by 4 bases and J by 3 bases, with 8 bases of the junction left unmatched. The germline V gene has CDR1 SGHRS and CDR2 YFSETQ. The CDR3 here is CASSPGRGGTDTQYF. CDR3 DNA: TGCGCCAGCAGCCCCGGTCGGGGAGGGACAGATACGCAGTATTTT.

The rearrangement links TRBV12-3 or TRBV12-4 to TRBJ2-6; D might be TRBD1 or TRBD2, each matching 5 bases. This CDR3 region has 14 residues. Trimming took off 5 bases at V and 4 bases at J, with 9 bases between the two ends. CDR3 protein: CASSPRGGANVLTF. The CDR3 DNA follows: TGTGCCAGCAGTCCTCGGGGCGGGGCCAACGTCCTGACTTTC.

J is TRBJ2-1 and V is TRBV7-9; 11 bases match TRBD2. The V gene's germline CDR1 is SEHNR and CDR2 FQNEAQ (reference sequence). The CDR3 has 15 amino acids. With 5 bases clipped from V and 3 bases from J, the junction kept 3 bases outside the gene matches. The CDR3 sequence: CASSPSGGIYNEQFF. The CDR3 region has the DNA TGTGCCAGCAGCCCTAGCGGGGGGATCTACAATGAGCAGTTCTTC.

This clonotype was seen a few times. The V gene is TRBV15, the J gene TRBJ2-4; the match to TRBD1 covers 12 bases. CDR1 is LNHNV, CDR2 YYDKDF, per germline (reference sequence). CDR3 length equals 16 residues. J was trimmed by 7 bases and V by 0 bases; bases with no gene match: 4. The DNA of the CDR3 is TGTGCCACCAGCAGAGATGCAGGGACAGGGGGCAACATTCAGTACTTC. Amino acid sequence: CATSRDAGTGGNIQYF.

This clonotype was counted between two and nine times. The V gene is TRBV7-2, the J gene TRBJ1-2; TRBD1 might be the D (5 bases). With 11 bases removed from V and 2 bases from J, the gap between germline ends came to 9 bases. The CDR3 length is 11 residues. The germline CDR1 and CDR2 sequences are SGHTA and FQGNSA. The CDR3 nucleotides read TGTGCCGGGGGACTCAACTATGGCTACACCTTC. Amino acid sequence: CAGGLNYGYTF.